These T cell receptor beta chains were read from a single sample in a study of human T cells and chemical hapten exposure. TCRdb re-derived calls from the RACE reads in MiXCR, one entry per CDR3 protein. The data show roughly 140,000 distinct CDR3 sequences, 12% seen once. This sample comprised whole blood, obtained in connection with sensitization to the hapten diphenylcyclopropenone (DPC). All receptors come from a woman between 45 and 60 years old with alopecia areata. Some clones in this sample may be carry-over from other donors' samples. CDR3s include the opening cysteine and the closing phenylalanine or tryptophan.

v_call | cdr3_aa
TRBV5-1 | CASSLGLLSDEQYF
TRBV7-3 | CASSLRTGAGPGELFF
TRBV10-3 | CAISESGQGYEQYF
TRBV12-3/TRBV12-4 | CASSLRQGVSYEQYF
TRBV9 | CASSAREFNEQFF
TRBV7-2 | CASSQQGATQYF
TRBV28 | CASSLGGVKADTQYF
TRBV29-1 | CSVGRQSSYNEQFF
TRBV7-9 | CASSSLAGGGTDTQYF
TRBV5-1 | CASRTSTTRSNYGYTF
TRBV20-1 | CSTRGGSATSTDTQYF
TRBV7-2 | CASSLGVPGGTEAFF
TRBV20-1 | CSASRSSGLTYEQYF
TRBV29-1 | CSAVSPGTVYNEQFF
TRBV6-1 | CASSEVENQPQHF
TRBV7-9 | CASSLDSLAAETQYF
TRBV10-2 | CASRAGGGHPTDTQYF
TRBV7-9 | CASSLEIGTQYF
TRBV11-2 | CASSLVALSTDTQYF
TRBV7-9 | CASSREDTQYF
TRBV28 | CASSPTGTGGSETQYF
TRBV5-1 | CASSMSGNSYNEQFF
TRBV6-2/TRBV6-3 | CASSSLPGTSGRGNEQFF
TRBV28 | CASSLNLREQFF
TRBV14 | CASSPHRVYGYTF
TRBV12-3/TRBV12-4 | CASRRPQGGTGTYEQYF
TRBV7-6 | CASSLTQVSGNEKLFF
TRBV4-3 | CASSQVGLAGSNTGELFF
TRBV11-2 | CASSPPSGANVLTF
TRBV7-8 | CASSTPGLAGLQETQYF
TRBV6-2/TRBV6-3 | CASSHRQGSDSPLHF
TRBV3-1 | CASSQLGDSQGGYTF
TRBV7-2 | CASSFQGGRYEQYF
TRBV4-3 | CASSQGRGTEAFF
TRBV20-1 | CSATSGLAGVGGELFF
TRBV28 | CASSLGGSGEGEQFF
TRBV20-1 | CSARDRAKTANSGANVLTF
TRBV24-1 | CATSTRGTGELFF
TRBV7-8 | CASSLLSEQYF
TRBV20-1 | CSALWGTGDEKLFF
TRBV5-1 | CASSEGLLSSYEQYF
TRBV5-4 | CASSFSGGAYEQYF
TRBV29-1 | CSVEIGLAGAYEQYF
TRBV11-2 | CASSLARGGGAEAFF
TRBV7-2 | CASSLGRTLRANYGYTF
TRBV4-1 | CASSQGESRHEQYF
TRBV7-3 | CASSSSPGPSTQYF
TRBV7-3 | CASSLTAAANEQFF
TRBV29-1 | CSVEEAGSKLFF
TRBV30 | CAWTAGGGNSPLHF
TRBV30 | CAWSVQGGNTEAFF
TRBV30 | CAWSVRSEKSNTDTQYF
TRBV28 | CASRGSGITGELFF
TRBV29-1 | CSVIAGLNTGELFF
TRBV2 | CASRYPREGLSGGSRYEQYF
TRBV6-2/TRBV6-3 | CASSYSRVVSYEQYF
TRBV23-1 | CASSQSGLGLMDTEAFF
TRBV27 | CASSPDSQAFNEQFF
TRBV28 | CASSLPTTSYEQYF
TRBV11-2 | CASSVDRGGYEQYF